Each of the 29 T cell receptor beta chains below was sequenced from the same sample in a study of CD8+CD57+ T cells in acquired aplastic anemia. Investigators profiled TCR beta VDJ and CDR3 from genomic DNA template. TCRdb reprocessed the reads via MiXCR and lists one record per CDR3 protein. The sample consists of approximately 190,000 distinct CDR3 sequences, over 60% of them appearing once. The sample was sorted CD4+, CD8+, or CD8+CD57+ T cells (not recorded which) from PBMCs. These receptors were collected from a human donor with severe aplastic anemia or a healthy control (not recorded which).

This chain links TRBV20-1 with TRBJ2-7; 12 bases are a match to TRBD2. Unmatched junction bases numbered 3, after V lost 6 bases and J lost 3 bases. Per germline, CDR1 DFQATT and CDR2 SNEGSKA (reference sequence). This CDR3 region has 13 residues. The CDR3 region is CSAQLAGGYEQYF. CDR3 sequence (DNA): TGCAGTGCCCAACTAGCGGGAGGCTACGAGCAGTACTTC.

The chain has TRBV6-1 and TRBJ2-5; no reliable D call. The V end lost 3 bases, the J end lost 0 bases, and 8 bases lay between the germline ends. Looked up from germline, CDR1 is MNHNS and CDR2 is SASEGT. The CDR3 has 14 residues. The CDR3 region is CASSDDGYQETQYF. CDR3 nucleotide sequence: TGTGCCAGCAGTGACGACGGGTACCAAGAGACCCAGTACTTC.

The chain recombines TRBV12-3 or TRBV12-4 with TRBJ2-3; no definite D call. This CDR3 contains 11 residues. Trimming stripped 6 bases from V and 10 bases from J, with 11 bases between. The CDR3 DNA is TGTGCCAGCAGGTCCTGGTTGGCGCAGTATTTT. Protein sequence: CASRSWLAQYF.

The rearrangement joins TRBV5-4 to TRBJ2-1, with 9 bases lining up with TRBD2. Germline V gene sequence: CDR1 SGHNT, CDR2 YYREEE (reference sequence). CDR3 length equals 14 residues. V shed 5 bases and J 8 bases; nucleotides not matched to a gene: 8. For the CDR3, the DNA is TGTGCCAGCAGTTTTAGCGGGGGCCATCATGAGCAGTTCTTC. Its translation: CASSFSGGHHEQFF.

The CDR3 reads CASMQGEGYTF. DNA for the CDR3: TGTGCCAGCATGCAGGGGGAAGGCTACACCTTC. V is TRBV2 and J is TRBJ1-2, with 7 nucleotides matching TRBD1. The germline gives CDR1 SNHLY, CDR2 FYNNEI. The CDR3 loop spans 11 amino acids. V shed 7 bases and J 8 bases; nucleotides not matched to a gene: 4.

The J gene is TRBJ2-7, the V gene TRBV20-1, with 8 bases that match TRBD1. The CDR3 consists of 13 residues. V shed 1 base and J 3 bases; nucleotides not matched to a gene: 2. Germline lookup yields CDR1 DFQATT and CDR2 SNEGSKA (reference sequence). The CDR3 nucleotides are TGCAGTGCTAGAGGGGGACAGGACTACGAGCAGTACTTC. It translates to CSARGGQDYEQYF.

This chain uses TRBV7-3 with TRBJ2-1; 7 nucleotides align to TRBD2. With V trimmed by 8 bases and J by 6 bases, 13 bases remained unmatched. The CDR3 has 15 amino acids. Germline V gene lookup returns CDR1 SGHTA and CDR2 FQGTGA. As DNA, the CDR3 is TGTGCCAGCGGTCGGGGAGCGGGGCAGCCCAATGAGCAGTTCTTC. It encodes CASGRGAGQPNEQFF.

The chain has TRBV24-1 and TRBJ2-7; the D gene could be TRBD1 or TRBD2 (5 bases each). The germline CDR1 and CDR2 sequences are KGHDR and SFDVKD. V was cut by 7 bases and J by 0 bases, with 6 bases left in between. This CDR3 has 12 amino acids. This CDR3 is CATRGDSYEQYF. Here the CDR3 DNA reads TGTGCCACCAGGGGGGACTCCTACGAGCAGTACTTC.

The CDR3 DNA follows: TGTGCCAGCAGCTTAGGGGGACAGGTGGCCGGGGAGCTGTTTTTT. Amino acids: CASSLGGQVAGELFF. This chain links TRBV7-2 with TRBJ2-2; 8 bases agree with TRBD1. V lost 1 base, J lost 6 bases, and 4 bases stayed unmatched. Germline-derived CDR1 and CDR2 are SGHTA and FQGNSA. CDR3 length: 15 amino acids.

This clonotype appeared a few times. The chain carries TRBV15 and TRBJ2-7; D is ambiguous. The ends were cut back, 0 bases at V and 0 bases at J, with 3 bases in the middle. This CDR3 region has 13 residues. Germline CDR1 is LNHNV and CDR2 is YYDKDF (reference sequence). The CDR3 region is CATSRDSSYEQYF. In DNA form, the CDR3 reads TGTGCCACCAGCAGAGATTCCTCCTACGAGCAGTACTTC.

This clonotype showed up many times. The rearrangement joins TRBV9 to TRBJ2-1, with D possibly TRBD2 on 5 matching bases. Trimming pared 0 bases from V and 6 bases from J, leaving 13 bases between. This CDR3 is 15 amino acids long. Germline-derived CDR1 and CDR2 are SGDLS and YYNGEE. DNA for the CDR3: TGTGCCAGCAGCGTAGGAACAGTCGGGGTCAATGAGCAGTTCTTC. Translated: CASSVGTVGVNEQFF.

The chain joins TRBV20-1 to TRBJ2-1; D is ambiguous. Germline V gene sequence: CDR1 DFQATT, CDR2 SNEGSKA (reference sequence). CDR3 length: 11 residues. The germline V and J ends were trimmed by 6 bases and 9 bases, with 12 bases remaining between them. CDR3 bases: TGCAGTGCAAGAAGCAGCACTGAGCAGTTCTTC. It yields the protein CSARSSTEQFF.

V gene TRBV29-1 combines with J gene TRBJ1-1; D call uncertain. CDR3 length: 14 residues. V was cut by 1 base and J by 3 bases, with 12 bases left in between. CDR1 and CDR2 (germline): SQVTM, ANQGSEA. CDR3 sequence (DNA): TGCAGCGTTGAAGGGGGATTTGGTGACACTGAAGCTTTCTTT. This translates into CSVEGGFGDTEAFF.

This clonotype was seen a handful of times. The rearrangement links TRBV7-9 to TRBJ1-6; D unresolved. CDR1 and CDR2 (germline): SEHNR, FQNEAQ (reference sequence). The germline V and J ends were trimmed by 5 bases and 5 bases, with 4 bases remaining between them. The CDR3 sequence is 12 residues long. The CDR3 sequence: CASSTNNSPLHF. In nucleotides, the CDR3 is TGTGCCAGCAGCACAAATAATTCACCCCTCCACTTT.

The table lists this clonotype with many counts. The V and J genes are TRBV4-2 and TRBJ1-3, with D maybe TRBD1 (5 bases). Trimming took 6 bases from V and 2 from J, leaving 11 bases between them. The CDR3 runs 14 residues. Germline CDR1 and CDR2: LGHNA and YNFKEQ. CDR3 sequence reads: CASSDRGAGNTIYF. DNA for the CDR3: TGTGCCAGCAGTGACCGGGGCGCTGGAAACACCATATATTTT.

This clonotype was seen many times. V is TRBV4-3 and J is TRBJ2-7; the D gene could be TRBD1 or TRBD2 (5 bases each). The CDR3 length is 15 residues. Germline lookup yields CDR1 LGHNA and CDR2 YSLEER. The ends were cut back, 0 bases at V and 2 bases at J, with 11 bases in the middle. The CDR3 DNA reads TGCGCCAGCAGCCAAGATGCAGGGACCGCCTACGAGCAGTACTTC. Encoded protein: CASSQDAGTAYEQYF.

This clonotype was observed many times. The chain joins TRBV19 to TRBJ2-2, with D perhaps given as TRBD1 or TRBD2 (5 bases each). The CDR3 contains 12 residues. Per germline, CDR1 LNHDA and CDR2 SQIVND (reference sequence). V was clipped by 7 bases and J by 6 bases, with 9 bases between them. CDR3 sequence (DNA): TGTGCCAGTACGGGGCGGGCCGGGGAGCTGTTTTTT. Translating it yields CASTGRAGELFF.

CDR3 sequence reads: CASRVGRNTEAFF. The CDR3 region has the DNA TGCGCCAGCAGGGTTGGGAGAAACACTGAAGCTTTCTTT. V gene TRBV10-2 combines with J gene TRBJ1-1; D is unclear. Germline V gene lookup returns CDR1 WSHSY and CDR2 SAAADI. The CDR3 covers 13 residues. The V end was cut by 6 bases, the J end by 2 bases, with 10 bases between.

The CDR3 here is CASGVSPGQGHYEQYF. The CDR3 bases are TGTGCCAGCGGTGTATCCCCGGGACAGGGCCACTACGAGCAGTACTTC. J is TRBJ2-7 and V is TRBV25-1, with 9 bases lining up with TRBD1. Trimming at V came to 8 bases and at J to 3 bases, leaving 14 bases not matched to a gene. The CDR3 is made up of 16 amino acids. Germline V gene data show CDR1 as MGHDK and CDR2 as SYGVNS.

The V gene is TRBV12-3 or TRBV12-4, the J gene TRBJ2-5; no clear D. This CDR3 has 12 residues. CDR3 DNA: TGTGCTAGTGGTTTGGTCGAAGAGACCCAGTACTTC. Residues: CASGLVEETQYF.

The sample holds a few counts of this clonotype. This chain uses TRBV20-1 with TRBJ1-2; D is uncertain. The CDR3 is 12 amino acids. Germline V gene lookup returns CDR1 DFQATT and CDR2 SNEGSKA (reference sequence). V lost 3 bases and J lost 8, with 13 bases in between. In nucleotides, the CDR3 is TGCAGTGCTAGGGGTCGGGCGCCGGGCTACACCTTC. Residues: CSARGRAPGYTF.

This rearrangement joins TRBV15 to TRBJ2-2; 9 positions agree with TRBD1. The CDR3 spans 16 residues. Germline V lookup: CDR1 LNHNV, CDR2 YYDKDF (reference sequence). V lost 1 base and J lost 3; bases outside the gene matches: 3. CDR3 nucleotides: TGTGCCACCAGCAGAGTTCGGACAGGGGACACCGGGGAGCTGTTTTTT. Protein: CATSRVRTGDTGELFF.

This clonotype was seen at least ten times. The J gene is TRBJ1-5, the V gene TRBV19; 7 bases are shared with TRBD1. The length of the CDR3 is 17 residues. Germline V gives CDR1 LNHDA, CDR2 SQIVND (reference sequence). Germline trimming cut 5 bases from V and 0 bases from J; bases unmatched to any gene: 10. CDR3 bases: TGTGCCAGTAGTCCTTGGGACAGTGACTATAGCAATCAGCCCCAGCATTTT. Translated, it gives CASSPWDSDYSNQPQHF.

The genes are TRBV5-1 and TRBJ1-1, with unresolved D. From germline, CDR1 is SGHRS and CDR2 YFSETQ. There are 14 residues in the CDR3. Trimming shortened V by 5 bases and J by 1 base, and 12 bases separated the two germline ends. CDR3 sequence (DNA): TGCGCCAGCAGAACGATGCGGGGGAACACTGAAGCTTTCTTT. The encoded protein is CASRTMRGNTEAFF.

This clonotype has a single count. The V gene is TRBV9, the J gene TRBJ1-2; no firm D call. The germline CDR1 and CDR2 sequences are SGDLS and YYNGEE. V was trimmed by 0 bases and J by 6 bases, leaving 12 bases between them. There are 14 residues in the CDR3. CDR3 protein: CASSVDPVINGYTF. As DNA, the CDR3 is TGTGCCAGCAGCGTAGACCCAGTCATCAATGGCTACACCTTC.

This clonotype turned up a few times. This chain joins TRBV9 and TRBJ1-6; D is ambiguous. V lost 0 bases, J lost 8 bases, and 12 bases lay in between. Germline loops: CDR1 SGDLS, CDR2 YYNGEE. The CDR3 loop spans 15 amino acids. The CDR3 nucleotides read TGTGCCAGCAGCGTAGAAGGAGGGTCAGATTCACCCCTCCACTTT. Encoded protein: CASSVEGGSDSPLHF.

This chain uses TRBV19 with TRBJ1-1; TRBD1 agrees at 7 bases. The CDR3 is 13 residues long. Germline V gene data show CDR1 as LNHDA and CDR2 as SQIVND (reference sequence). Trimming at V came to 3 bases and at J to 11 bases, leaving 9 bases not matched to a gene. CDR3 residues: CASSIQGVRTAFF. The CDR3 nucleotides are TGTGCCAGTAGTATTCAGGGGGTCCGGACGGCTTTCTTT.

This rearrangement joins TRBV6-8 to TRBJ1-1; the match to TRBD1 covers 9 bases. Trimming cost V 6 bases and J 4 bases; bases outside gene matches: 15. The CDR3 has 17 amino acids. Per germline, CDR1 MNHGY and CDR2 SAAAGT. In nucleotides, the CDR3 is TGTGCCAGCAGGCAGGACAGGGGCCCTGGAAGTGGCACTGAAGCTTTCTTT. It codes for CASRQDRGPGSGTEAFF.

About this clonotype: The junction differs from germline at one of its ends, possibly a read error. This chain uses TRBV2 with TRBJ2-7; unclear D gene. CDR1 is SNHLY and CDR2 is FYNNEI in the germline V gene. This CDR3 spans 12 amino acids. CDR3 sequence: CASSEARVLEHF. The CDR3 region has the DNA TGTGCCAGCAGTGAAGCGCGTGTTCTCGAACACTTC.